The clone carrying this TCR beta chain has only one observation. Original processing methods: Estimation of nucleated cell counts was performed using reference gene primer amplification. Generated by immunoSEQ multiplex PCR, the TCRdb table keeps only in-frame clones and is missing some. V, J and clone size reflect that table, while D and trimming were determined from the DNA. The profile shows about 480,000 clones, 85% to 90% of them singletons. This specimen comes from a study of blood T cell repertoires in COVID-19. Study at large: Samples representing acute and convalescent COVID-19 were sourced from the United States, Italy and Spain. T cells, B-cell-depleted T cells, or PBMCs provided the cDNA or gDNA that served as material.

The Seattle patients, enrolled during active infection, were followed longitudinally. The CDR3 totals 16 residues. Trimming cost V 5 bases and J 0 bases, with 17 bases left between them. Germline V lookup: CDR1 SEHNR, CDR2 FQNEAQ (reference sequence). The origin of this receptor is a man aged 18 to 30 with COVID-19, enrolled during active disease. The sample taken for sequencing was peripheral blood. This chain links TRBV7-9 with TRBJ2-7, with a possible D match to TRBD1 (5 bases). In DNA, the CDR3 is TGTGCCAGCAGCACAGGTCTAGGGTTTAGCTCCTACGAGCAGTACTTC. Its translation is CASSTGLGFSSYEQYF.